Listed here are 5 T cell receptor beta chains from one sample, sequenced in a study of blood T cell repertoires in COVID-19. Clones were sequenced by immunoSEQ multiplex PCR, and TCRdb holds only the in-frame ones, with some missing. Found here are 200,000 to 250,000 clones, about 85% of them singletons; the top ten hold over 0.95%. Input material: peripheral blood. The source of these receptors is a man in his forties or fifties with acute or convalescent COVID-19.

V gene TRBV5-1 combines with J gene TRBJ2-3; TRBD1 matches at 7 bases. The CDR3 contains 14 residues. Trimming cost V 4 bases and J 4 bases; bases outside gene matches: 6. Germline CDR1 is SGHRS and CDR2 is YFSETQ. The CDR3 spells CASSTTGWADTQYF. The DNA of the CDR3 is TGCGCCAGCAGCACGACAGGGTGGGCAGATACGCAGTATTTT.

The rearrangement uses TRBV11-1 and TRBJ1-1; D might be TRBD1 (6 bases). Per germline, CDR1 SGHAT and CDR2 FQDESV (reference sequence). The CDR3 consists of 14 residues. V lost 3 bases and J 4 bases, leaving 12 bases between the germline ends. For the CDR3, the DNA is TGTGCCAGCAGCTTGGGTAGGGGGAGCACTGAAGCTTTCTTT. This translates into CASSLGRGSTEAFF. The variable domain in full, completed from reference TRBV11-1 and TRBJ1-1, reads EAEVAQSPRYKITEKSQAVAFWCDPISGHATLYWYRQILGQGPELLVQFQDESVVDDSQLPKDRFSAERLKGVDSTLKIQPAELGDSAMYLCASSLGRGSTEAFFGQGTRLTVV.

The rearrangement uses TRBV7-9 and TRBJ2-3; 7 positions agree with TRBD1. The CDR3 consists of 15 residues. Germline V gene sequence: CDR1 SEHNR, CDR2 FQNEAQ (reference sequence). The V gene end was trimmed by 5 bases and the J gene end by 3 bases; junction bases not matched to a gene: 8. The CDR3 DNA follows: TGTGCCAGCAGCGTGACGACAGGGTTGACAGATACGCAGTATTTT. It is translated as CASSVTTGLTDTQYF.

This chain joins TRBV6-5 and TRBJ2-3, with TRBD1 as a possible D gene (6 bases). With 0 bases removed from V and 2 bases from J, the gap between germline ends came to 12 bases. The germline V gene encodes CDR1 MNHEY and CDR2 SVGAGI. The length of the CDR3 is 16 residues. CDR3 sequence: CASSYSQQGHTDTQYF. The CDR3 nucleotides are TGTGCCAGCAGTTACTCGCAACAGGGACACACAGATACGCAGTATTTT.

CDR3 nucleotide sequence: TGTGCCAGCGGGACAGCCTATTGGAATGAAAAACTGTTTTTT. This sequence encodes CASGTAYWNEKLFF. The J gene is TRBJ1-4, the V gene TRBV19, with TRBD1 identical over 7 bases. The V segment lost 9 bases and the J segment 5 bases; nucleotides outside the gene matches: 9. The germline CDR1 and CDR2 sequences are LNHDA and SQIVND (reference sequence). This CDR3 has 14 residues. The entire variable domain, with the rest obtained from reference TRBV19 and TRBJ1-4, is as follows: DGGITQSPKYLFRKEGQNVTLSCEQNLNHDAMYWYRQDPGQGLRLIYYSQIVNDFQKGDIAEGYSVSREKKESFPLTVTSAQKNPTAFYLCASGTAYWNEKLFFGSGTQLSVL.